Reported below is one T cell receptor (beta chain). Antigen: not known. The junction does not match germline at one end; this may be a read error. The PCR employed 60 Vbeta primers together with 13 Jbeta primers. Per the study methods: An analysis that came later counted approximately 76 million unique TCR beta chains, roughly 11 million shared. Clones were read by immunoSEQ multiplex PCR, and TCRdb kept only the in-frame ones, dropping some. From that table come the V and J calls and clone size; the DNA was used to work out D and trimming. The table shows 150,000 to 200,000 clones, with 75% to 85% occurring only once. The data were obtained in a study of cytomegalovirus exposure and HLA in healthy donors. Study context: About 179 million T cells yielded over 90 million unique TCR beta sequences in earlier analysis. Study results and caveats: Rare TCR sequences predominated, though certain public TCRs were found in many donors. In a later analysis, specific HLA alleles were associated with 16,000 or so TCR beta sequences at a 0.05 false discovery rate.

This TCR was sampled from a man aged 25-40 years in good health and CMV-seronegative. The sequenced material came from PBMCs.

The CDR3 sequence is CACRGLGGYTF. The CDR3 coding sequence is TGTGCCTGTAGGGGGCTCGGCGGCTACACCTTC. This chain joins TRBV19 and TRBJ1-2; 7 bases are shared with TRBD1. This CDR3 comprises 11 residues. Germline V gene sequence: CDR1 LNHDA, CDR2 SQIVND (reference sequence). The entire variable domain, with the rest obtained from reference TRBV19 and TRBJ1-2, is as follows: DGGITQSPKYLFRKEGQNVTLSCEQNLNHDAMYWYRQDPGQGLRLIYYSQIVNDFQKGDIAEGYSVSREKKESFPLTVTSAQKNPTAFYLCACRGLGGYTFGSGTRLTVV.